This TCR beta chain was captured in a study of cytomegalovirus exposure and HLA in healthy donors. Whole-study results and caveats: Later work associated 16,951 TCR beta sequences with HLA alleles at 0.05 false discovery rate.

This CDR3 contains 14 residues. CDR1 and CDR2 (germline): KGHSH, LQKENI. V was trimmed by 4 bases and J by 0 bases, leaving 9 bases between them. About this clone: The antigen is unknown.

Primers for the PCR totalled 60 Vbeta and 13 Jbeta. Assay used: immunoSEQ multiplex PCR; TCRdb lists only in-frame clones, some missing. Here the sample spans about 91,000 clones, under 75% being singletons. This receptor was obtained from a human donor in good health. The sequenced sample consisted of PBMCs. The J gene is TRBJ1-1, the V gene TRBV18; D gene uncertain. The CDR3 DNA reads TGTGCCAGCTCACTCCAGAGGATGAACACTGAAGCTTTCTTT. The encoded protein is CASSLQRMNTEAFF.